These 18 T cell receptor beta chains were sequenced from one sample in a study of CD8+ T cells in alopecia areata. Treatment reported: oral pan-JAK inhibitor, 5-10 mg twice daily. Sequencing relied on a cDNA template that was reverse transcribed from extracted RNA. Here immunoSEQ multiplex PCR was the method, and the copy in TCRdb shows in-frame clones only, minus some. In the table there are about 190,000 clones, under 80% of which are singletons. Sequencing used CD4+ T cells sorted from blood, obtained at approximately week 49, from a patient treated with tofacitinib. The receptor source for this set is a human donor with alopecia areata.

The CDR3 sequence is CASSPHVLGEQYF. The CDR3 DNA reads TGTGCCAGCAGTCCCCATGTTTTGGGCGAGCAGTACTTC. The rearrangement uses TRBV27 and TRBJ2-7; D is uncertain. The germline V and J ends were trimmed by 5 bases and 6 bases, with 14 bases remaining between them. CDR3 length equals 13 residues. Per germline, CDR1 MNHEY and CDR2 SMNVEV (reference sequence).

The chain links TRBV4-3 to TRBJ2-1; D gene ambiguous. V lost 2 bases, J lost 0 bases, and 8 bases lay in between. The CDR3 is 15 amino acids. Germline V gene sequence: CDR1 LGHNA, CDR2 YSLEER. This chain's CDR3 is CASSQSWFSYNEQFF. CDR3 coding DNA: TGCGCCAGCAGCCAATCTTGGTTCTCCTACAATGAGCAGTTCTTC.

This clone was counted at least ten times. This sample includes further DNA sequences coding for the same CDR3. The chain couples TRBV29-1 to TRBJ2-5; 7 bases are a match to TRBD1. Trimming removed 4 bases from V and 4 bases from J; junction bases left unmatched: 3. Germline CDR1 reads SQVTM; CDR2 reads ANQGSEA. This CDR3 contains 12 residues. The DNA of the CDR3 is TGCAGCGTTGGACAGGGCCCAGAGACCCAGTACTTC. This codes for CSVGQGPETQYF.

The J gene is TRBJ1-6, the V gene TRBV6-1, with 7 bases fitting TRBD1. The CDR3 is made up of 14 amino acids. The V segment lost 3 bases and the J segment 6 bases; nucleotides outside the gene matches: 2. Germline V lookup: CDR1 MNHNS, CDR2 SASEGT. CDR3 loop: CASSEGQFNSPLHF. The DNA of the CDR3 is TGTGCCAGCAGTGAGGGACAGTTTAATTCACCCCTCCACTTT.

CDR3 protein: CASSPPHKNTGELFF. In DNA form, the CDR3 reads TGTGCCAGCAGCCCCCCGCACAAAAACACCGGGGAGCTGTTTTTT. The chain has TRBV6-5 and TRBJ2-2; D unresolved. V gave up 6 bases and J gave up 2 bases, with 13 bases separating them. Germline V gene lookup returns CDR1 MNHEY and CDR2 SVGAGI. The length of the CDR3 is 15 residues.

This clone was seen more than once but under ten times. The CDR3 sequence: CASSSTGKGEKLFF. As DNA, the CDR3 is TGTGCCAGCAGCTCAACAGGGAAGGGGGAAAAACTGTTTTTT. This rearrangement joins TRBV7-9 to TRBJ1-4; weak D call: TRBD1 (6 bases). V lost 4 bases and J lost 8, with 14 bases in between. The CDR3 covers 14 residues. Germline CDR1 reads SEHNR; CDR2 reads FQNEAQ (reference sequence).

The genes are TRBV10-3 and TRBJ2-3, with 10 bases aligning to TRBD2. The CDR3 covers 16 residues. The germline CDR1 and CDR2 sequences are ENHRY and SYGVKD. The V and J ends lost 3 bases and 1 base, in that order; junction bases with no gene match: 4. CDR3 nucleotide sequence: TGTGCCATCAGTGACCTAGGGACTAGCGGCACAGATACGCAGTATTTT. Its translation is CAISDLGTSGTDTQYF.

The chain recombines TRBV6-5 with TRBJ1-6, with 7 positions matching TRBD1. CDR3 size: 15 residues. Germline V gene lookup returns CDR1 MNHEY and CDR2 SVGAGI. V lost 6 bases, J lost 5 bases, and 7 bases stayed unmatched. The CDR3 loop is CASSLGTANNSPLHF. CDR3 DNA sequence: TGTGCCAGCAGCCTGGGGACAGCGAATAATTCACCCCTCCACTTT.

V and J are TRBV19 and TRBJ1-2, with a weak D call TRBD1 (5 bases). CDR3 length: 15 amino acids. V lost 4 bases and J 0 bases, leaving 12 bases between the germline ends. Germline CDR1 is LNHDA and CDR2 is SQIVND (reference sequence). CDR3 DNA sequence: TGTGCCAGTAGTACCGACAGTTATGCTAACTATGGCTACACCTTC. This translates into CASSTDSYANYGYTF.

V usage is TRBV29-1 and J usage is TRBJ2-2, with D perhaps TRBD2 (5 bases). Germline CDR1 is SQVTM and CDR2 is ANQGSEA. The CDR3 is made up of 14 amino acids. Trimming cost V 0 bases and J 0 bases, with 5 bases left between them. DNA of the CDR3: TGCAGCGTTGAAGAGGGAGCGAACACCGGGGAGCTGTTTTTT. This codes for CSVEEGANTGELFF.

The V gene is TRBV30, the J gene TRBJ2-3; D gene uncertain. V was cut by 0 bases and J by 6 bases, with 13 bases left in between. There are 14 residues in the CDR3. CDR1 is GTSNPN, CDR2 SVGIG, per germline (reference sequence). The CDR3 protein is CAWSVLGNLDTQYF. Here the CDR3 DNA reads TGTGCCTGGAGTGTACTGGGGAACCTGGATACGCAGTATTTT.

The chain is built from TRBV2 and TRBJ2-3; 11 nucleotides agree with TRBD2. The CDR3 is 17 amino acids. Germline V gene data show CDR1 as SNHLY and CDR2 as FYNNEI. J gave up 3 bases and V 8 bases, and 13 bases lay outside the gene matches. The CDR3, as DNA: TGTGCCAGCCTGACTAGCGGGGCGGGGATTGGTACAGATACGCAGTATTTT. Encoded protein: CASLTSGAGIGTDTQYF.

The CDR3 DNA follows: TGCGCCAGCAGCCCAGGTGTTACGGGGGGTGTCTACGAGCAGTACTTC. It specifies CASSPGVTGGVYEQYF. The chain combines TRBV5-1 with TRBJ2-7; 7 positions match TRBD2. Looked up from germline, CDR1 is SGHRS and CDR2 is YFSETQ. V shed 4 bases, J shed 3 bases, and the junction held 13 bases outside the gene matches. This CDR3 comprises 16 residues.

This clone was counted between two and nine times. The chain couples TRBV7-2 to TRBJ1-6; no clear D gene. CDR3 length: 15 residues. V was clipped by 8 bases and J by 0 bases, with 11 bases between them. Germline CDR1 reads SGHTA; CDR2 reads FQGNSA. The CDR3 region is CASGQTSSYNSPLHF. In DNA form, the CDR3 reads TGTGCCAGCGGTCAGACCAGCTCCTATAATTCACCCCTCCACTTT.

The gene calls are TRBV30 and TRBJ2-5; unclear D gene. CDR3 length: 12 amino acids. Germline V CDR1 and CDR2: GTSNPN, SVGIG (reference sequence). V was trimmed by 1 base and J by 5 bases, leaving 8 bases between them. CDR3 sequence reads: CAWSESHETQYF. CDR3 in DNA: TGTGCCTGGAGTGAAAGCCACGAGACCCAGTACTTC.

This clone was counted between two and nine times. The V call is TRBV27, the J call TRBJ1-2, with TRBD1 matching 12 bases. V lost 6 bases and J lost 8; bases outside the gene matches: 10. Per the germline V gene, CDR1 is MNHEY and CDR2 is SMNVEV (reference sequence). The CDR3 is 15 amino acids. The CDR3 DNA is TGTGCCAGCAGGACGGGGACAGGGGGCCTTCGGGGCTACACCTTC. As protein: CASRTGTGGLRGYTF.

The CDR3 nucleotides are TGCAGCGTTATAGCAGGGGACTATGGCTACACCTTC. Translated: CSVIAGDYGYTF. The chain carries TRBV29-1 and TRBJ1-2, with a tentative D call TRBD1 (6 bases). CDR3 length equals 12 residues. Germline V gene sequence: CDR1 SQVTM, CDR2 ANQGSEA. Trimming stripped 5 bases from V and 3 bases from J, with 10 bases between.

CDR3 nucleotide sequence: TGTGCCAGCGCCGGGACGTACAATGAGCAGTTCTTC. Translating it yields CASAGTYNEQFF. The chain combines TRBV6-5 with TRBJ2-1; the D call may be TRBD1 or TRBD2 (5 bases each). In germline, CDR1 is MNHEY, CDR2 SVGAGI. Trimming cost V 8 bases and J 4 bases, with 9 bases left between them. The CDR3 runs to 12 residues.